This T cell receptor (beta chain) was found in a study of CD8+ T cells in alopecia areata. Study at large: The protocol delivered tofacitinib for 6 to 18 months, then withdrew it for 6 months.

The CDR3 is 15 amino acids. Germline V gives CDR1 SGHRS, CDR2 YFSETQ. Germline trimming cut 0 bases from V and 6 bases from J; bases unmatched to any gene: 4. This clone was seen once. cDNA reverse transcribed from extracted RNA served as the sequencing template. Using immunoSEQ multiplex PCR, the repertoire was profiled, and TCRdb retains in-frame clones only, with some absent. The table has around 250,000 clones, about 68% seen once. The sample was CD4+ T cells sorted from blood, taken at week 0. The chain has TRBV5-1 and TRBJ2-2, with TRBD2 matching over 8 bases. The receptor was derived from a human donor with alopecia areata. The CDR3 nucleotides read TGCGCCAGCAGCTTGGTGGCTAGCGGGTCCGGGGAGCTGTTTTTT. Translation gives CASSLVASGSGELFF.